This T cell receptor beta chain was identified in a study of yellow fever vaccine responses in identical twins. Study conclusions and caveats: In identical twins, vaccine T cell responses appeared partly shared and partly individual.

A single record per CDR3 protein comes from TCRdb applying MiXCR to the RT-PCR reads. There are 35,000 or so distinct CDR3 sequences in the sample; about 61% occur only once, and roughly 4.5% lies in the top ten. There are 10 residues in the CDR3. This clonotype appeared a single time. As yet, its antigen is unknown. The TCR originated in a woman between 18 and 30 years old who received the yellow fever vaccine. J is TRBJ2-1 and V is TRBV21-1; TRBD2, the table's D call, lacks a check against the DNA. TRBV21-1 is given as a pseudogene. Here the sequenced sample was T cells from blood (PBMCs), unsorted or a sorted subset (not recorded which), taken before or after yellow fever vaccination (not recorded which). The CDR3 DNA is TGTGCCAGCACCCGCCATGAGCAGTTCTTC. Amino acids: CASTRHEQFF.